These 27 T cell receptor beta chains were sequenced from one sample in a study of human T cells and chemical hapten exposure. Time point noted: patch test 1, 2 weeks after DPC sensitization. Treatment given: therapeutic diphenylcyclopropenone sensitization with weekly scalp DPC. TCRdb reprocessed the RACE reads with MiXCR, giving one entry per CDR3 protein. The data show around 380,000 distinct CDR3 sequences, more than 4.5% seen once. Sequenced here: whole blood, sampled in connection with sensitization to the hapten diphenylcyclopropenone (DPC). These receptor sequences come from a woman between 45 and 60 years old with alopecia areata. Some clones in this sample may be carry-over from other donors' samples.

The CDR3 reads CASSLSGTGGTDTQYF. For the CDR3, the DNA is TGTGCCAGCAGTTTATCTGGGACAGGGGGAACAGATACGCAGTATTTT. The chain is built from TRBV28 and TRBJ2-3, with 11 bases aligning to TRBD1. Losses at the gene ends were 1 base for V and 3 bases for J; bases not matched to a gene: 3. Germline lookup yields CDR1 MDHEN and CDR2 SYDVKM. The CDR3 has 16 residues.

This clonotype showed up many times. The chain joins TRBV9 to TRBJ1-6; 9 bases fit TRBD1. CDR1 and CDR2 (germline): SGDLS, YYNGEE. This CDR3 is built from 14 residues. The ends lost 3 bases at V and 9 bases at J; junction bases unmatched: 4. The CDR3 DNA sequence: TGTGCCAGCAGCGGGACAGGGGATGGTTCACCCCTCCACTTT. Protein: CASSGTGDGSPLHF. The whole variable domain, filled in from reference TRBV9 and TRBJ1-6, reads DSGVTQTPKHLITATGQRVTLRCSPRSGDLSVYWYQQSLDQGLQFLIQYYNGEERAKGNILERFSAQQFPDLHSELNLSSLELGDSALYFCASSGTGDGSPLHFGNGTRLTVT.

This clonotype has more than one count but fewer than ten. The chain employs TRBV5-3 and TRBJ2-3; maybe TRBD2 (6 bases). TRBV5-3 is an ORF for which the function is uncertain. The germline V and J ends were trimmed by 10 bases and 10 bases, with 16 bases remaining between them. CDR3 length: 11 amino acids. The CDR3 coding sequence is TGTGCCCCTCGCGGGGACCGGGCGCAGTATTTT. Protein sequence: CAPRGDRAQYF.

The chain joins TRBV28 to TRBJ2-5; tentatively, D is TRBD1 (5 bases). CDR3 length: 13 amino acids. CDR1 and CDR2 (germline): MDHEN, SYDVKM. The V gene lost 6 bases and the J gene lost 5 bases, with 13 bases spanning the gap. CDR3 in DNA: TGTGCCAGCAGGACAGTTGGGCATGAGACCCAGTACTTC. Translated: CASRTVGHETQYF.

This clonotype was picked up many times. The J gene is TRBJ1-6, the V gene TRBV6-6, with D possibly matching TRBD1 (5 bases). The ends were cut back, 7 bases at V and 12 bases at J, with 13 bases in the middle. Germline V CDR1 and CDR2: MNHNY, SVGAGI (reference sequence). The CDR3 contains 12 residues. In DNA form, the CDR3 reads TGTGCCAGCATCAACGGGGACGGACCCCTCCACTTT. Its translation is CASINGDGPLHF.

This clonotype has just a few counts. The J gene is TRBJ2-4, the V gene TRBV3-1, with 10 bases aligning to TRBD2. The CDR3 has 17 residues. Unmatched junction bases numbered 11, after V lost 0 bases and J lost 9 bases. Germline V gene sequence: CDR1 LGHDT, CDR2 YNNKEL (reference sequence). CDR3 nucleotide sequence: TGTGCCAGCAGCCAAGATCTAGCGGGAGCCACCTACAGCATTCAGTACTTC. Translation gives CASSQDLAGATYSIQYF.

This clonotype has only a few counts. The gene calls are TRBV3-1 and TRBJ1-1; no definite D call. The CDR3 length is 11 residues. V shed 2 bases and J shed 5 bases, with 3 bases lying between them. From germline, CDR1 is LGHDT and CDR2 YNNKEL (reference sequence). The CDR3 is CASSQMTEAFF. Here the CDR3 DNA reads TGTGCCAGCAGCCAAATGACTGAAGCTTTCTTT.

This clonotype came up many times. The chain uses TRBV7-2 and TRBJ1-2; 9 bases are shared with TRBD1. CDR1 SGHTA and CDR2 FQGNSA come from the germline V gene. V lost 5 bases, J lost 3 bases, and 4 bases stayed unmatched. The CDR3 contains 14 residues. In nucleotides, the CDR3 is TGTGCCAGCAGCCTGGGACAGGGCGACTATGGCTACACCTTC. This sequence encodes CASSLGQGDYGYTF.

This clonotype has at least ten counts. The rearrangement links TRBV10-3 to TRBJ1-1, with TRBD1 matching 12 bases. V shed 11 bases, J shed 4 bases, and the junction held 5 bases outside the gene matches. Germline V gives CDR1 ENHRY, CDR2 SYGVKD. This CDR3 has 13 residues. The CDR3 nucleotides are TGTGCCGGGGGGACAGGGGGCTTCACTGAAGCTTTCTTT. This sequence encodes CAGGTGGFTEAFF.

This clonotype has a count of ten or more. The CDR3 DNA reads TGTGCCACTAGGGCCCCGGTTTTCTACGAGCAGTACTTC. Translating gives CATRAPVFYEQYF. The chain carries TRBV27 and TRBJ2-7; no reliable D call. The length of the CDR3 is 13 residues. V was cut by 10 bases and J by 3 bases, with 16 bases left in between. CDR1 is MNHEY and CDR2 is SMNVEV in the germline V gene (reference sequence).

CDR3 residues: CASSSGQGAQEQYF. CDR3 DNA: TGCGCCAGCAGCTCGGGACAGGGGGCCCAAGAGCAGTACTTC. This rearrangement joins TRBV5-1 to TRBJ2-7; 12 nucleotides align to TRBD1. Germline V gene lookup returns CDR1 SGHRS and CDR2 YFSETQ. The CDR3 totals 14 residues. Trimming took 3 bases from V and 7 from J; bases not matched to a gene: 5.

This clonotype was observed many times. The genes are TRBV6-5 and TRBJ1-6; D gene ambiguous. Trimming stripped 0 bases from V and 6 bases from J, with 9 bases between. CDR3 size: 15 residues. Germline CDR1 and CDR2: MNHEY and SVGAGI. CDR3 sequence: CASSYSRLLNSPLHF. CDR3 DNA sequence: TGTGCCAGCAGTTACTCGAGGCTGCTTAATTCACCCCTCCACTTT.

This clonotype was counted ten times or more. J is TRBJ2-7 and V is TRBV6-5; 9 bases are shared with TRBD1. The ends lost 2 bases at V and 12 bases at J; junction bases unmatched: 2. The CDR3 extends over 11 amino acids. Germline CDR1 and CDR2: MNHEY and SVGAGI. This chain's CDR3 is CASSYRGQGYF. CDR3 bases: TGTGCCAGCAGTTACAGGGGACAGGGGTACTTC.

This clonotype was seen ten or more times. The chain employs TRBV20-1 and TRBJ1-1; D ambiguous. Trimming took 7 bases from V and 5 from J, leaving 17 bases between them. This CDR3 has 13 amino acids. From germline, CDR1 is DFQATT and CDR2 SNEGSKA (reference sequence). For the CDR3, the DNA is TGCAGTGTTCGTTCCAGTCAGACGACTGAAGCTTTCTTT. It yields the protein CSVRSSQTTEAFF.

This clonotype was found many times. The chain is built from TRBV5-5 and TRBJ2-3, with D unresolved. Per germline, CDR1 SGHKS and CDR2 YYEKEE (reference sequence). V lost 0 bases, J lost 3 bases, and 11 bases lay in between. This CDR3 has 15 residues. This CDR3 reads CASSLADLGTDTQYF. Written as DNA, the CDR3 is TGTGCCAGCAGCTTGGCCGATTTAGGAACAGATACGCAGTATTTT.

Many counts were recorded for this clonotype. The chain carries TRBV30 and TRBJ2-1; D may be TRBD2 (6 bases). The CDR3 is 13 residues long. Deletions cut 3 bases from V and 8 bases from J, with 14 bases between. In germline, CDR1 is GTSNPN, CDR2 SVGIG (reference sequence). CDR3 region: CAWSPGLKYEQFF. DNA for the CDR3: TGTGCCTGGAGCCCGGGACTCAAATATGAGCAGTTCTTC.

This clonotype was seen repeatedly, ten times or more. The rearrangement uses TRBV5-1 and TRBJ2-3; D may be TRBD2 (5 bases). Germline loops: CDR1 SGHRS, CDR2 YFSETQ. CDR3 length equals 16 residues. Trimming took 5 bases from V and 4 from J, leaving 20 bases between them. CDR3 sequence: CASRMEVSRFADTQYF. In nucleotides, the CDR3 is TGCGCCAGCAGAATGGAGGTTTCGAGGTTCGCAGATACGCAGTATTTT. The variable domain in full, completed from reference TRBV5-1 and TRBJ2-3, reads KAGVTQTPRYLIKTRGQQVTLSCSPISGHRSVSWYQQTPGQGLQFLFEYFSETQRNKGNFPGRFSGRQFSNSRSEMNVSTLELGDSALYLCASRMEVSRFADTQYFGPGTRLTVL.

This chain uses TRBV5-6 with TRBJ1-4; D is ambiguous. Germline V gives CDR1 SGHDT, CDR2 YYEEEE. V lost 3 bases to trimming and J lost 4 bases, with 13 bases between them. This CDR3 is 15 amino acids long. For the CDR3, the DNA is TGTGCCAGCAGCTCCGGAAGGCAGCTTAATGAAAAACTGTTTTTT. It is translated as CASSSGRQLNEKLFF.

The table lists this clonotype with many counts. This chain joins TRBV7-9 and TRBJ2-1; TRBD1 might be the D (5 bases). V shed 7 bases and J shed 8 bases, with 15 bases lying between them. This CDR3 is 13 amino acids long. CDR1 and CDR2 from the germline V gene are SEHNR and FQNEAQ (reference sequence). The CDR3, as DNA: TGTGCCAGCACCTACAGGCGGCCGGATGAGCAGTTCTTC. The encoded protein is CASTYRRPDEQFF. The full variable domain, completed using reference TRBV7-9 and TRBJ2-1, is DTGVSQNPRHKITKRGQNVTFRCDPISEHNRLYWYRQTLGQGPEFLTYFQNEAQLEKSRLLSDRFSAERPKGSFSTLEIQRTEQGDSAMYLCASTYRRPDEQFFGPGTRLTVL.

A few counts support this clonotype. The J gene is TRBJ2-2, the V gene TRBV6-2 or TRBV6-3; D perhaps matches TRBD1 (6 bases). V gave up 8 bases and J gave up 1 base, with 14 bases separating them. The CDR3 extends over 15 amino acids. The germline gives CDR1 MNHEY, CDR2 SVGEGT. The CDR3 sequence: CASRDNLRNTGELFF. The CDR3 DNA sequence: TGTGCCAGCCGGGACAATCTAAGGAACACCGGGGAGCTGTTTTTT.

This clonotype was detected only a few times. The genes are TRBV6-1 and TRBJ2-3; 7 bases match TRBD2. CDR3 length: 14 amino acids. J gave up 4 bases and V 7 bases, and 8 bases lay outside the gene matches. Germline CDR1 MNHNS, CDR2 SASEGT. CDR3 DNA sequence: TGTGCCAGCAACGAGGGGCTAGCGGCAGATACGCAGTATTTT. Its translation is CASNEGLAADTQYF.

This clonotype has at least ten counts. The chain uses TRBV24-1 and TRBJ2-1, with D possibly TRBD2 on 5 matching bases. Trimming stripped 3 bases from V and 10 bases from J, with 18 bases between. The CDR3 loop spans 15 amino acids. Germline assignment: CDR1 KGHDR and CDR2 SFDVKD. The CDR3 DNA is TGTGCCACCAGTGATCCCCGTACTAGTGGCTTGGAGCAGTTCTTC. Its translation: CATSDPRTSGLEQFF.

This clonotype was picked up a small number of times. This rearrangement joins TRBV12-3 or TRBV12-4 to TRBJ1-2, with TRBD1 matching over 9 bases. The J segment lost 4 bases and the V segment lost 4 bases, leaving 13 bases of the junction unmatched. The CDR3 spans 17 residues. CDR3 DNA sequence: TGTGCCAGCAGTTCCGGGACAGGGTTAGGGGTTGGCTATGGCTACACCTTC. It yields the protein CASSSGTGLGVGYGYTF.

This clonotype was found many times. The CDR3 region is CASSQGRSGFEQFF. CDR3 sequence (DNA): TGTGCCAGCAGTCAGGGGCGGTCCGGATTTGAGCAGTTCTTC. V usage is TRBV12-3 or TRBV12-4 and J usage is TRBJ2-1; perhaps TRBD1 as D (6 bases). The CDR3 spans 14 residues. The V end was cut by 5 bases, the J end by 9 bases, with 17 bases between.

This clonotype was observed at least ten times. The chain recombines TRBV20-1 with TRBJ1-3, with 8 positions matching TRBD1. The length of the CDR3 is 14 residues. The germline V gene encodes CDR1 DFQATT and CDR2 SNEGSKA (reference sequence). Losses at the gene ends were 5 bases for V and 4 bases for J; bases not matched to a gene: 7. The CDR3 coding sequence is TGCAGTGCTCCAGACAGGGGCGAAGGAAACACCATATATTTT. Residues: CSAPDRGEGNTIYF.

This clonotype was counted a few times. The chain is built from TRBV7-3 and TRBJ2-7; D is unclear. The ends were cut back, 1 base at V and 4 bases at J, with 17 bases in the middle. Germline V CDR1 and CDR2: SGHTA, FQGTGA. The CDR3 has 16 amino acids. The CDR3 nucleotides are TGTGCCAGCAGCTTAATCACCAGGAGAATCGAGTACGAGCAGTACTTC. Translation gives CASSLITRRIEYEQYF. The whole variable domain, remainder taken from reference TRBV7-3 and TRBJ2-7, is GAGVSQTPSNKVTEKGKYVELRCDPISGHTALYWYRQSLGQGPEFLIYFQGTGAADDSGLPNDRFFAVRPEGSVSTLKIQRTERGDSAVYLCASSLITRRIEYEQYFGPGTRLTVT.

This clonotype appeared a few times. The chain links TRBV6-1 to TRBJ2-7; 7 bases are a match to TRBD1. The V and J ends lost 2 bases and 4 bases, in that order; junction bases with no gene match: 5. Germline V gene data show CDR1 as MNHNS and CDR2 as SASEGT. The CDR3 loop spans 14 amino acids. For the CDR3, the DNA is TGTGCCAGCAGTGAATGGGGACAGTCGTACGAGCAGTACTTC. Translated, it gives CASSEWGQSYEQYF.